The sequence of this TCR beta chain was determined in a study of T cells in Graves' hyperthyroidism and ophthalmopathy. This CDR3 spans 17 amino acids. Trimming cost V 2 bases and J 0 bases; bases outside gene matches: 8. This clonotype was recorded many times. Those patients with uncontrolled infection, other autoimmune disease, pregnancy or lactation were excluded. The PBMCs were taken from roughly 10 ml of fresh peripheral blood. The investigators amplified TCR beta CDR3 regions from RNA transcripts. The study used the HTBI primer set for a first-round RT-PCR of the TCR CDR3. Using its own MiXCR run on the multiplex PCR reads, TCRdb lists one record per CDR3 protein. This sample has over 300,000 distinct CDR3 sequences; 11% to 15% occur once, and the top ten carry approximately 9.9%.

The receptor's source is a woman aged 55-69 years with Graves' hyperthyroidism. The chain recombines TRBV12-3 or TRBV12-4 with TRBJ1-1; TRBD1 matches 8 bases. Sample: blood. The DNA of the CDR3 is TGTGCCAGCAGTTTATCGCGGGACAGGAGCATGAACACTGAAGCTTTCTTT. Amino acid sequence: CASSLSRDRSMNTEAFF.